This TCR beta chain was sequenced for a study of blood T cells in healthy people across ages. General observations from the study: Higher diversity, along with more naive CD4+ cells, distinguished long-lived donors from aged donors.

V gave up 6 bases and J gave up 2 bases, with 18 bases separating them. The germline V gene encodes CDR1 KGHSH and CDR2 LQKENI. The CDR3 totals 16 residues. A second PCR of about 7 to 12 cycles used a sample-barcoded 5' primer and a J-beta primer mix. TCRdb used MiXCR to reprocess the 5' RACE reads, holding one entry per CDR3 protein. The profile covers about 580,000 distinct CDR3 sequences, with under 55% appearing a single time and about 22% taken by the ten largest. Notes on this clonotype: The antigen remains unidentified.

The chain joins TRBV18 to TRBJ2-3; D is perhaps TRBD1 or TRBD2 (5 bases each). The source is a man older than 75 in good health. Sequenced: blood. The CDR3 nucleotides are TGTGCCAGCTCGTCGGGACGGGCTATTACCACAGATACGCAGTATTTT. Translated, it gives CASSSGRAITTDTQYF.